This entry describes one TCR beta chain. This entry is derived from a study of blood T cell repertoires in COVID-19. V gave up 1 base and J gave up 2 bases; unmatched junction bases: 7. Per germline, CDR1 LGHNA and CDR2 YSLEER. CDR3 length: 17 residues. Donors in Cohort 3 who had recovered were those with two negative PCRs, healthcare professional clearance, or resolution of their symptoms. Authors' analysis steps: How many nucleated cells were present was estimated from reference gene primer amplification. Libraries were prepared by immunoSEQ multiplex PCR; TCRdb keeps only in-frame clonotypes and omits some of them. Clonal size and the V and J genes are those of that table, whereas D and trimming came from the DNA. The sample contains hundreds of thousands of clones, about 90% of which appear only once.

The chain joins TRBV4-3 to TRBJ2-5, with 10 bases lining up with TRBD2. Sequencing was carried out using PBMCs or T cells enriched from blood (not recorded which). The origin of this receptor is a woman younger than 30 who had recovered from COVID-19. The CDR3 spells CASSQGGSGGLQETQYF. CDR3 DNA sequence: TGCGCCAGCAGCCAAGGGGGTAGCGGGGGGCTACAAGAGACCCAGTACTTC.